These T cell receptor beta chains were read from a single sample in a study of T cells after yellow fever vaccination. Using its own MiXCR run on the 5' RACE reads, TCRdb lists one record per CDR3 protein. This sample has more than 90,000 distinct CDR3 sequences; 6.5% to 9% occur once, and the top ten carry roughly 23%. The starting material was CD8+ T cells sorted from PBMCs, obtained 45 days after the yellow fever booster vaccination. Source of these receptors: a man younger than 45 who received the YFV17D yellow fever vaccine. Both conserved end residues are trimmed from each CDR3.

J | V | CDR3
TRBJ1-5 | TRBV20-1 | SARGTPKFNQPQH
TRBJ2-5 | TRBV10-3 | AISEWLRETQY
TRBJ2-7 | TRBV7-9 | ASSTQGDYEQY
TRBJ2-3 | TRBV2 | ASSEGNFRGDTQY
TRBJ2-1 | TRBV6-5 | ASVGPGEQF
TRBJ2-7 | TRBV20-1 | SARDPAGLVSYEQY
TRBJ2-1 | TRBV29-1 | SVDGTNTYNEQF
TRBJ2-1 | TRBV5-1 | ASSLALAGVDNEQF
TRBJ2-3 | TRBV15 | ATSRDREEEY
TRBJ1-5 | TRBV3-1 | TFSPPRDRGYSNQPQH
TRBJ2-3 | TRBV6-2/TRBV6-3 | ASSFFADRSDTQY
TRBJ2-7 | TRBV19 | ASSPGSSYEQY
TRBJ2-2 | TRBV23-1 | ASNGFSGELF
TRBJ1-1 | TRBV11-2 | ASSFGAGFGAF
TRBJ2-7 | TRBV7-8 | ASSLAEYEQY
TRBJ1-1 | TRBV12-3/TRBV12-4 | ASSLTGASEAF
TRBJ2-1 | TRBV11-2 | ASRDSGRESYNEQF
TRBJ2-5 | TRBV2 | ASSDPSDREETQY
TRBJ2-7 | TRBV6-5 | ASSYSRAGEQY
TRBJ2-2 | TRBV29-1 | SVDPGGTGELF
TRBJ2-1 | TRBV6-1 | ASSRTSAINEQF
TRBJ2-1 | TRBV6-4 | ASSDSPGGNEQF
TRBJ1-1 | TRBV7-9 | ASSLGTGTPNTEAF
TRBJ2-1 | TRBV3-2 | ASCPPGQGYNEQF
TRBJ2-3 | TRBV6-1 | ASSDMRGTDTQY
TRBJ2-7 | TRBV20-1 | SARGTNPYEQY
TRBJ1-4 | TRBV18 | ASSVQRPASNEKLF
TRBJ2-2 | TRBV29-1 | SVVLLAGNTGELF
TRBJ1-4 | TRBV4-3 | ASSQGVTNEKLF
TRBJ1-1 | TRBV7-6 | ASSGQGEVGTEAF
TRBJ2-3 | TRBV21-1 | ASSKFCHRDRGLDTQY
TRBJ2-1 | TRBV27 | ASSLSAGKMDEQF
TRBJ2-2 | TRBV9 | ASSQTGELF
TRBJ1-2 | TRBV28 | ASSLGQGGGYT